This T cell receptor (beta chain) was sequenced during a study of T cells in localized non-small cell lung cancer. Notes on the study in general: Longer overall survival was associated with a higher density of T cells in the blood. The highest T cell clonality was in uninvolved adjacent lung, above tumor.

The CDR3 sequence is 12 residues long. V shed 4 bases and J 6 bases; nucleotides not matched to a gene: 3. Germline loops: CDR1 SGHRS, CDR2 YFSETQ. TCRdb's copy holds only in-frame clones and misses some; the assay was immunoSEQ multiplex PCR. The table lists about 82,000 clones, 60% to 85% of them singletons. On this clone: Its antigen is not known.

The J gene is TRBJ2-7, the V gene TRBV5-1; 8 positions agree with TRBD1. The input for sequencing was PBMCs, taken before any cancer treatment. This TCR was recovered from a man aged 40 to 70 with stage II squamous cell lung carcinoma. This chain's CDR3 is CASSQTGAEQYF. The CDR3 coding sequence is TGCGCCAGCAGCCAGACAGGGGCCGAGCAGTACTTC.